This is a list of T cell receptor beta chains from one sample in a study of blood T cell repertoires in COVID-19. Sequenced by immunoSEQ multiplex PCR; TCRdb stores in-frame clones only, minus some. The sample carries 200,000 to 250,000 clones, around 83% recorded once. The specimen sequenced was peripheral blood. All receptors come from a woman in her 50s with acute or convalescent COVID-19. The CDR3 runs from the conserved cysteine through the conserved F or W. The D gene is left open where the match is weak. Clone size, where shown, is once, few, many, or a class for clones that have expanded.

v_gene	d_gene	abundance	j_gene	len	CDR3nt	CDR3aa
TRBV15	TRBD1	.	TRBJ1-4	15	TGTGCCACCAGCAGAACAGGGGGGGTTAATGAAAAACTGTTTTTT	CATSRTGGVNEKLFF
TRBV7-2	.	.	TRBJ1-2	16	TGTGCCAGCAGCTTAATGCCACATAAAATTAACTATGGCTACACCTTC	CASSLMPHKINYGYTF
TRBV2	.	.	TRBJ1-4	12	TGTGCCAGCAGTCGAAGTGACAGAGCCTGTTGCTTT	CASSRSDRACCF
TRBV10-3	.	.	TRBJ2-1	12	TGTGCCATCAGTGATCTGAGGGAAGAGCAGTTCTTC	CAISDLREEQFF
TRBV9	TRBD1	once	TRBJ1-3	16	TGTGCCAGCAGCCAAAGGGACAGCCGCTCTGGAAACACCATATATTTT	CASSQRDSRSGNTIYF
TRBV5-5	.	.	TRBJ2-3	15	TGTGCCAGCAGCCAAGGACAGTTTCCCACAGATACGCAGTATTTT	CASSQGQFPTDTQYF
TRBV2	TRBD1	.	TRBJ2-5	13	TGTGCCAGCGGTACAGGGGGCGTGGAGACCCAGTACTTC	CASGTGGVETQYF
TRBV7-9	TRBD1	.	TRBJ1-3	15	TGTGCCAGCAGCTCACAGGGGACCTCTGGAAACACCATATATTTT	CASSSQGTSGNTIYF
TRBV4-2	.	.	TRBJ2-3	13	TGTGCCAGCAGCCAGACTAGCACAGATACGCAGTATTTT	CASSQTSTDTQYF
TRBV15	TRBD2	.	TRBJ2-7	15	TGTGCCACCAGCAGAGATTTAGGGAGGGCGTACGAGCAGTACTTC	CATSRDLGRAYEQYF
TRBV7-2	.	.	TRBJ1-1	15	TGTGCCAGCAGCCTCGCGTCGGGGGGAGTCACTGAAGCTTTCTTT	CASSLASGGVTEAFF
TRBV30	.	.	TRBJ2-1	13	TGTGCCTGGAGTGCATCCAGGGGGGATGAGCAGTTCTTC	CAWSASRGDEQFF
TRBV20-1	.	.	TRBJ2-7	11	TGCAGTGCCCCTTCCAGGGTCGAGCAGTACTTC	CSAPSRVEQYF
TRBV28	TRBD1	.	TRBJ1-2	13	TGTGCCAGCAGAAGAGACAGGGCGGGTGGCTACACCTTC	CASRRDRAGGYTF
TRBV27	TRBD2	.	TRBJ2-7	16	TGTGCCAGCAGTAACCATTTTTCGGGACTAGCGGTTAGGCAGTACTTC	CASSNHFSGLAVRQYF
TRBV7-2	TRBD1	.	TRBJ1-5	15	TGTGCCAGCAGCTTATCGACAGGGGGACGTCAGCCCCAGCATTTT	CASSLSTGGRQPQHF
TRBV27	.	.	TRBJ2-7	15	TGTGCCAGCAGTTTATACAGGGACAAATCCTACGAGCAGTACTTC	CASSLYRDKSYEQYF
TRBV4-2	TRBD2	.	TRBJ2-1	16	TGTGCCAGCAGCCTTCATCTAGCGGGAGGCTACAATGAGCAGTTCTTC	CASSLHLAGGYNEQFF
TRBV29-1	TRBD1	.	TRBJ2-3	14	TGCAGCGTTGAAGAGACAGGGGTACCAGATACGCAGTATTTT	CSVEETGVPDTQYF
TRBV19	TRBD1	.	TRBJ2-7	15	TGTGCCAGTAGTACACCGGGACAGGGCTCCTACGAGCAGTACTTC	CASSTPGQGSYEQYF
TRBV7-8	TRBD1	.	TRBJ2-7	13	TGTGCCAGCAGCCCGCTGGACAGGCGCGAGCAGTACTTC	CASSPLDRREQYF
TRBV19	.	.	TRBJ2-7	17	TGTGCCAGTATCGCCATCGGTGGGACACGGGATCCCTACGAGCAGTACTTC	CASIAIGGTRDPYEQYF
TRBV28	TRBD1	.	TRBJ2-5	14	TGTGCCAGCAGTTTATATCAGGGGGCGAAGACCCAGTACTTC	CASSLYQGAKTQYF
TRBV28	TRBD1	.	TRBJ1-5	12	TGTGCCAGCGAACAGGGGATTCAGCCCCAGCATTTT	CASEQGIQPQHF